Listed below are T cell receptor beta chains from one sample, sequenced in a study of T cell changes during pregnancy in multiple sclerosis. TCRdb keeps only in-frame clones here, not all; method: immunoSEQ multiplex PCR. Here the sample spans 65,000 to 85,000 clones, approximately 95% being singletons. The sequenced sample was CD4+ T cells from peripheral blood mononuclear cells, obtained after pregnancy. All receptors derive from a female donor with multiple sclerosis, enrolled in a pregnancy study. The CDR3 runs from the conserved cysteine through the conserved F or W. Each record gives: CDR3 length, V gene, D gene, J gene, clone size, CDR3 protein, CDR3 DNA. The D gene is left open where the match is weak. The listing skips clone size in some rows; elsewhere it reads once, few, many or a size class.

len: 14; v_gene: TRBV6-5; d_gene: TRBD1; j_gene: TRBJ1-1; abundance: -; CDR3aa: CASRNRGPNTEAFF; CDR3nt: TGTGCCAGCAGAAACAGGGGGCCGAACACTGAAGCTTTCTTT
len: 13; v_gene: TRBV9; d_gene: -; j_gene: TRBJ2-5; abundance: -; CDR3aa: CASSVEARETQYF; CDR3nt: TGTGCCAGCAGCGTAGAAGCGAGAGAGACCCAGTACTTC
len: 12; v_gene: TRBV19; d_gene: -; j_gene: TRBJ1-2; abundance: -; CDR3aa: CASSIGTGGYTF; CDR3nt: TGTGCCAGTAGTATAGGGACGGGAGGCTACACCTTC
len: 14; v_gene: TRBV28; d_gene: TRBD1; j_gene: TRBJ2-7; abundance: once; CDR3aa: CASSRQGGWYEQYF; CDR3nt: TGTGCCAGCAGCAGACAGGGCGGGTGGTACGAGCAGTACTTC
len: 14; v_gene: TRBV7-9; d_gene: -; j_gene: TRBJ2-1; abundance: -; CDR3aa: CASSLDGSYNEQFF; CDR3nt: TGTGCCAGCAGCTTAGATGGGAGCTACAATGAGCAGTTCTTC
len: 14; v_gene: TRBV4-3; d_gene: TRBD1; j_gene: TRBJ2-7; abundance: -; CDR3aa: CASSRDSLSYEQYF; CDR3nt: TGCGCCAGCAGCCGGGACAGCCTTTCCTACGAGCAGTACTTC
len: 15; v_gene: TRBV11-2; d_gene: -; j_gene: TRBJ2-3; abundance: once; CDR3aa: CASSLAGDLADTQYF; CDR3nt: TGTGCCAGCAGCTTAGCGGGAGATTTGGCAGATACGCAGTATTTT
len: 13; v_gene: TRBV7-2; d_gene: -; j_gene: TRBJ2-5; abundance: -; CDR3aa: CASSLDGAGTQYF; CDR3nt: TGTGCCAGCAGCTTAGATGGCGCGGGGACCCAGTACTTC
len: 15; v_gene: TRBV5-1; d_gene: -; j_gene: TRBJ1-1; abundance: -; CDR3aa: CASSLEASLNTEAFF; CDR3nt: TGCGCCAGCAGCTTGGAAGCCTCTTTGAACACTGAAGCTTTCTTT
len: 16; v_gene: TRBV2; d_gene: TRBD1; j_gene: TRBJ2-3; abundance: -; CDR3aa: CASSGADRLSTDTQYF; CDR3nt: TGTGCCAGCAGTGGGGCGGACAGGCTGAGCACAGATACGCAGTATTTT
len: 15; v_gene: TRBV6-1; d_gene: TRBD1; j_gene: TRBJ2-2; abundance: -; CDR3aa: CASSGSGGFTGELFF; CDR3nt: TGTGCCAGCAGCGGATCAGGGGGCTTCACCGGGGAGCTGTTTTTT
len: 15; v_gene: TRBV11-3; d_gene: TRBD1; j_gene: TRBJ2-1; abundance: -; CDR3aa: CASSLEGQQDNEQFF; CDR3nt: TGTGCCAGCAGCTTAGAGGGACAGCAGGACAATGAGCAGTTCTTC
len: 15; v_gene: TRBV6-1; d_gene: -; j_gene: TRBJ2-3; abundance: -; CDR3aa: CAILRDKGFSDTQYF; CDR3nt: TGTGCCATCCTCCGGGACAAAGGGTTTTCAGATACGCAGTATTTT
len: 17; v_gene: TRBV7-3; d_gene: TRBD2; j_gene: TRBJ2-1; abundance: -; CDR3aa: CASSSVRLAGGRDEQFF; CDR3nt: TGTGCCAGCAGCTCCGTCAGACTAGCGGGAGGACGGGATGAGCAGTTCTTC
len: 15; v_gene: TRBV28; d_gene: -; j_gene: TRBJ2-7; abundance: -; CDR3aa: CASSDFQGLTYEQYF; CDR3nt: TGTGCCAGCAGTGACTTCCAGGGCCTCACCTACGAGCAGTACTTC
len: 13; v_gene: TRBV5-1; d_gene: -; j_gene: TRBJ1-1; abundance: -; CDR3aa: CASSLKQNTEAFF; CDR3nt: TGCGCCAGCAGCTTGAAACAGAACACTGAAGCTTTCTTT
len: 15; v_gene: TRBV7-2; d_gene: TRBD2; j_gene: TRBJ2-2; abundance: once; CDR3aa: CASSLGAGGTGELFF; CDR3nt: TGTGCCAGCAGCTTAGGGGCGGGAGGCACCGGGGAGCTGTTTTTT
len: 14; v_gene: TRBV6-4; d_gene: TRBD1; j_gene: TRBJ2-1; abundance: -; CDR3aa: CAREDRATYNEQFF; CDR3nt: TGTGCCAGGGAGGACAGGGCAACCTACAATGAGCAGTTCTTC
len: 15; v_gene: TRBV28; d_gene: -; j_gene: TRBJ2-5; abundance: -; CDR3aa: CASSFVSGVGETQYF; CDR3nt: TGTGCCAGCAGTTTCGTATCGGGAGTTGGGGAGACCCAGTACTTC
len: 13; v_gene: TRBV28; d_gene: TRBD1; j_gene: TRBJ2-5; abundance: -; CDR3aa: CASSFDRVETQYF; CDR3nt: TGTGCCAGCAGTTTTGACAGGGTTGAGACCCAGTACTTC
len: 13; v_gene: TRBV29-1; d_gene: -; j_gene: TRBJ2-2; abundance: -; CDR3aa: CSVDFTVGGELFF; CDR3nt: TGCAGCGTTGATTTTACAGTAGGAGGGGAGCTGTTTTTT